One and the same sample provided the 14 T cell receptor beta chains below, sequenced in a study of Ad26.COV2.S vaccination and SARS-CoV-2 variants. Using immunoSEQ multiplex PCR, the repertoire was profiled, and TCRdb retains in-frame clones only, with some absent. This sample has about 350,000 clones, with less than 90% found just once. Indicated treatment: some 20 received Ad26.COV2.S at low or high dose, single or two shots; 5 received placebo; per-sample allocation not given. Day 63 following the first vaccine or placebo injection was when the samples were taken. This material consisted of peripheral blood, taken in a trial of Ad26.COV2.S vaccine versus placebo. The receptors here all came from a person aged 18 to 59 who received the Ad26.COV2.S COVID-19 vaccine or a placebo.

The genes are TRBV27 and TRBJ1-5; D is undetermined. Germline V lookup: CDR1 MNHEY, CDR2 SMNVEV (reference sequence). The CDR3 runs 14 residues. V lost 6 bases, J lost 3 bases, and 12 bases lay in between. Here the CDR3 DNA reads TGTGCCAGCAGGCTAGACCGACCCAATCAGCCCCAGCATTTT. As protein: CASRLDRPNQPQHF.

The CDR3 bases are TGTGCCAGCAGCCAGGGACAGTACAATGAGCAGTTCTTC. Translating gives CASSQGQYNEQFF. The chain couples TRBV4-2 to TRBJ2-1; TRBD1 matches at 7 bases. The V and J ends lost 3 bases and 4 bases, in that order; junction bases with no gene match: 0. The germline gives CDR1 LGHNA, CDR2 YNFKEQ. The CDR3 consists of 13 residues.

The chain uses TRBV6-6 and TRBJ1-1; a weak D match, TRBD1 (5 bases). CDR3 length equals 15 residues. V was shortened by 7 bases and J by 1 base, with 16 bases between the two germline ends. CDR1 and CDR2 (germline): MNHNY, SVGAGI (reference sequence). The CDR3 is CASNNPGLPNTEAFF. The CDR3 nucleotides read TGTGCCAGCAATAACCCAGGGCTCCCGAACACTGAAGCTTTCTTT.

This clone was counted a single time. As DNA, the CDR3 is TGCGCCAGCAGCACCCAAGGGGGGGTTAACACTGAAGCTTTCTTT. Translated, it gives CASSTQGGVNTEAFF. This chain uses TRBV5-1 with TRBJ1-1; D may be TRBD1 (6 bases). Germline V lookup: CDR1 SGHRS, CDR2 YFSETQ. V was pared by 4 bases and J by 2 bases, with 15 bases between. There are 15 residues in the CDR3.

CDR3 loop: CASSKSGDSYEQYF. CDR3 nucleotides: TGTGCCAGCAGCAAGAGTGGGGATTCCTACGAGCAGTACTTC. This chain joins TRBV9 and TRBJ2-7, with D unclear. V lost 4 bases and J lost 1, with 12 bases in between. This CDR3 is built from 14 residues. The germline V gene has CDR1 SGDLS and CDR2 YYNGEE.

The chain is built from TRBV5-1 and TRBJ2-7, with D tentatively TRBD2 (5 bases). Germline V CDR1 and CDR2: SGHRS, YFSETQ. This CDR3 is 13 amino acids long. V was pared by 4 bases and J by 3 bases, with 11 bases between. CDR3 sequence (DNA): TGCGCCAGCAGCGGCGGACTCATCTACGAGCAGTACTTC. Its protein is CASSGGLIYEQYF.

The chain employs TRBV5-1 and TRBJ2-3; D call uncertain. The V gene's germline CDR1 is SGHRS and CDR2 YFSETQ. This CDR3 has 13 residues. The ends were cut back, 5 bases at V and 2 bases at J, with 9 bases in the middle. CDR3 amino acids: CASSFNPTDTQYF. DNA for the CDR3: TGCGCCAGCAGTTTCAACCCCACAGATACGCAGTATTTT.

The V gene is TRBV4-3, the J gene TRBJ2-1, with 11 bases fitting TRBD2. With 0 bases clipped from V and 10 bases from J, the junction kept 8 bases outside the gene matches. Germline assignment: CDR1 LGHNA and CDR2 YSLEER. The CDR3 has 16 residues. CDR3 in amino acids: CASSQDTSGSPGEQFF. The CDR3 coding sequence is TGCGCCAGCAGCCAAGATACTAGCGGGAGCCCGGGGGAGCAGTTCTTC.

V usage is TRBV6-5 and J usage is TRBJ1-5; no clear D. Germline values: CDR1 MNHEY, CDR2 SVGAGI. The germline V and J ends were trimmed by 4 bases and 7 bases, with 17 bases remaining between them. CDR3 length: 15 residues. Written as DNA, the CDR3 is TGTGCCAGCAGTTCGACCAGATCTGAAAACCAGCCCCAGCATTTT. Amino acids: CASSSTRSENQPQHF.

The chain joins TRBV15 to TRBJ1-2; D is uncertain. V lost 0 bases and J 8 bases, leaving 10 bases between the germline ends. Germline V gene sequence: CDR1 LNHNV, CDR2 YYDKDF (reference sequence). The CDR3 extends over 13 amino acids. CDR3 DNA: TGTGCCACCAGCAGAGACAGCTCCTGGGGCTACACCTTC. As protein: CATSRDSSWGYTF. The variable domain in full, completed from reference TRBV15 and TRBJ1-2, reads DAMVIQNPRYQVTQFGKPVTLSCSQTLNHNVMYWYQQKSSQAPKLLFHYYDKDFNNEADTPDNFQSRRPNTSFCFLDIRSPGLGDTAMYLCATSRDSSWGYTFGSGTRLTVV.

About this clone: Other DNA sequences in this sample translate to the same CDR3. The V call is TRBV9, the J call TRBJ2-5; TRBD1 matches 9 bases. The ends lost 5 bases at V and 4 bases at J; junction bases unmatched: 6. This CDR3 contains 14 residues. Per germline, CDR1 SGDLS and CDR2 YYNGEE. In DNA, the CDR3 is TGTGCCAGCAGTCGTACAGGGGGCGGAGAGACCCAGTACTTC. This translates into CASSRTGGGETQYF.

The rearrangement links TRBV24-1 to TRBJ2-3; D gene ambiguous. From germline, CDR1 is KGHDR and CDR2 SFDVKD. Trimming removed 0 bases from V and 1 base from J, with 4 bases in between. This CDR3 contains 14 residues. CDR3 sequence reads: CATSDLVRTDTQYF. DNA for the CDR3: TGTGCCACCAGTGATTTGGTCCGCACAGATACGCAGTATTTT.

The CDR3 protein is CAIRLDRAETQYF. CDR3 nucleotide sequence: TGTGCCATCAGGTTGGACAGGGCGGAGACCCAGTACTTC. The chain uses TRBV10-3 and TRBJ2-5; 8 bases are a match to TRBD1. Germline CDR1 is ENHRY and CDR2 is SYGVKD. V shed 6 bases, J shed 5 bases, and the junction held 5 bases outside the gene matches. The length of the CDR3 is 13 residues.

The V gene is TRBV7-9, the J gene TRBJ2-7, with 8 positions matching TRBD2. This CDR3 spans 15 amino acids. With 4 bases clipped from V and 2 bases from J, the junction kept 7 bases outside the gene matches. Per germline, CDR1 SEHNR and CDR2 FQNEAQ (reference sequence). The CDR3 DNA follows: TGTGCCAGCAGCTCTCCTACTAGCGGTGCCTACGAGCAGTACTTC. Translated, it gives CASSSPTSGAYEQYF.